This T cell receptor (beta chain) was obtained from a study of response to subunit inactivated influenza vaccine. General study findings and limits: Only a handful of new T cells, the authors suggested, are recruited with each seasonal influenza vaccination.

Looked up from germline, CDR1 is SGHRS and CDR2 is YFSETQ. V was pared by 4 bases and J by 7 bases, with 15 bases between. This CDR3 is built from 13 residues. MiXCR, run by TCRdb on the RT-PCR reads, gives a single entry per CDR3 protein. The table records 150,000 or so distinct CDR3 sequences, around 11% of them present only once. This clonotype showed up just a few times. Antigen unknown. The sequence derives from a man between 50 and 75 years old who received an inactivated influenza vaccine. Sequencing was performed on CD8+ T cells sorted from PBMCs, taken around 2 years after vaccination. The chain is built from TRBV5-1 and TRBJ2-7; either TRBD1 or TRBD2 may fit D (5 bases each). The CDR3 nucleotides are TGCGCCAGCAGCCCGGACTGGGGGTCTGAGCAGTACTTC. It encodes CASSPDWGSEQYF.